This T cell receptor beta chain was found in a study of identifying expanded T cells in peripheral blood. Only in-frame clones appear in the TCRdb table, and some are missing; sequencing was by immunoSEQ multiplex PCR. The profile covers tens of thousands of clones, with less than 90% appearing a single time and 20% taken by the ten largest. For this clone: Its specificity is not known.

During the collection period, no donor immune events like infections were recorded. CDR1 MNHNS and CDR2 SASEGT come from the germline V gene. The CDR3 loop spans 13 amino acids. Trimming cost V 6 bases and J 5 bases, with 13 bases left between them. Overall study findings and caveats: Across healthy donors, higher total template counts meant significantly greater approximately two-week count variance. About 1.2 clones differed between technical replicates, versus approximately 17 and 20 over time.

The specimen sequenced was blood. The clonotype was recovered from a person aged 18 to 69 in good health. V and J are TRBV6-1 and TRBJ1-1, with D possibly being TRBD1 (6 bases). The DNA of the CDR3 is TGTGCCAGCAGCCTCGAGGGGGGAACTGAAGCTTTCTTT. This gives the protein CASSLEGGTEAFF.